The 26 T cell receptor beta chains below come from one sample, sequenced in a study of preoperative IRX-2 immunotherapy in early breast cancer. The table came from immunoSEQ multiplex PCR; TCRdb's copy has only in-frame clones and leaves some out. The repertoire holds about 420 clones, with roughly 80% as singletons. Treatment specified: preoperative locoregional IRX-2 cytokine immunotherapy. The sample in question was tumor tissue, obtained after IRX-2 immunotherapy. The receptors were gathered from a human donor with breast cancer.

The chain employs TRBV11-3 and TRBJ2-3; tentative D call: TRBD2 (5 bases). This CDR3 comprises 16 residues. The V gene lost 4 bases and the J gene lost 1 base, with 15 bases spanning the gap. Germline CDR1 and CDR2: SGHNT and YENEEA. The CDR3 loop is CASSYPWPGGTDTQYF. DNA for the CDR3: TGTGCCAGCAGCTACCCCTGGCCCGGGGGCACAGATACGCAGTATTTT.

The J gene is TRBJ2-1, the V gene TRBV18; TRBD1 matches 12 bases. V gave up 4 bases and J gave up 5 bases; unmatched junction bases: 12. Germline V gives CDR1 KGHSH, CDR2 LQKENI. The CDR3 contains 18 residues. In DNA form, the CDR3 reads TGTGCCAGCTCACAAAAGTCGCCGGGACAGGGGGCTAACAATGAGCAGTTCTTC. Encoded protein: CASSQKSPGQGANNEQFF.

The V gene is TRBV28, the J gene TRBJ1-2; D is possibly TRBD1 (6 bases). The V gene lost 6 bases and the J gene lost 2 bases, with 16 bases spanning the gap. The CDR3 length is 15 residues. The germline gives CDR1 MDHEN, CDR2 SYDVKM. CDR3 DNA sequence: TGTGCCAGCAGCCGCCCTGGGGGGGGCAACTATGGCTACACCTTC. The encoded protein is CASSRPGGGNYGYTF.

This chain uses TRBV6-8 with TRBJ2-3, with D perhaps being TRBD1 or TRBD2 (5 bases each). The CDR3 consists of 13 residues. Looked up from germline, CDR1 is MNHGY and CDR2 is SAAAGT. Trimming took off 8 bases at V and 1 base at J, with 10 bases between the two ends. The CDR3 DNA reads as TGTGCCAGCCGCGTGGGGGGCACAGATACGCAGTATTTT. This translates into CASRVGGTDTQYF.

V gene TRBV19 combines with J gene TRBJ1-2; 7 positions agree with TRBD1. Per the germline V gene, CDR1 is LNHDA and CDR2 is SQIVND (reference sequence). The CDR3 sequence is 15 residues long. The J segment lost 0 bases and the V segment lost 1 base, leaving 2 bases of the junction unmatched. DNA for the CDR3: TGTGCCAGTAGTATAGCGACAGGGCCTAACTATGGCTACACCTTC. Protein product: CASSIATGPNYGYTF.

The chain carries TRBV19 and TRBJ1-1; possibly TRBD1 for D (6 bases). Germline V gene lookup returns CDR1 LNHDA and CDR2 SQIVND (reference sequence). The CDR3 spans 15 residues. V lost 7 bases and J 5 bases, leaving 20 bases between the germline ends. CDR3 sequence: CASTSSGGGHTEAFF. CDR3 DNA: TGTGCCAGTACTTCGTCCGGGGGGGGACATACTGAAGCTTTCTTT. Full variable domain (missing parts from reference TRBV19 and TRBJ1-1): DGGITQSPKYLFRKEGQNVTLSCEQNLNHDAMYWYRQDPGQGLRLIYYSQIVNDFQKGDIAEGYSVSREKKESFPLTVTSAQKNPTAFYLCASTSSGGGHTEAFFGQGTRLTVV.

This sequence joins TRBV29-1 and TRBJ2-7; tentatively, D is TRBD2 (6 bases). CDR1 and CDR2 (germline): SQVTM, ANQGSEA. Trimming left V 6 bases short and J 4 bases short, with 19 bases between. The CDR3 runs to 14 residues. CDR3 nucleotides: TGCAGCGTGGGAGGTACGCCGAGGAGATACGAGCAGTACTTC. Translating it yields CSVGGTPRRYEQYF.

This chain links TRBV29-1 with TRBJ2-3, with D maybe TRBD2 (6 bases). The CDR3 spans 14 residues. Trimming shortened V by 4 bases and J by 4 bases, and 15 bases separated the two germline ends. Germline CDR1 reads SQVTM; CDR2 reads ANQGSEA. The CDR3 bases are TGCAGCGTTGTGGGGTTGGAGGGACCAGATACGCAGTATTTT. It specifies CSVVGLEGPDTQYF.

The chain carries TRBV6-8 and TRBJ2-7; D is possibly TRBD1 or TRBD2 (5 bases each). This CDR3 comprises 14 residues. V was clipped by 5 bases and J by 0 bases, with 11 bases between them. Germline V gives CDR1 MNHGY, CDR2 SAAAGT. The CDR3 nucleotides are TGTGCCAGCAGTGTTGGGGACCTCTCCTACGAGCAGTACTTC. Encoded protein: CASSVGDLSYEQYF.

The gene calls are TRBV15 and TRBJ2-2, with D perhaps being TRBD1 or TRBD2 (6 bases each). This CDR3 has 15 amino acids. Germline V gene data show CDR1 as LNHNV and CDR2 as YYDKDF (reference sequence). Trimming took off 1 base at V and 2 bases at J, with 8 bases between the two ends. The CDR3 reads CATSRGGANTGELFF. The CDR3 DNA follows: TGTGCCACCAGCAGAGGGGGGGCCAACACCGGGGAGCTGTTTTTT.

The chain employs TRBV11-3 and TRBJ2-5; TRBD2 matches at 10 bases. Germline assignment: CDR1 SGHNT and CDR2 YENEEA. This CDR3 region has 15 residues. The trim removed 2 bases at V and 2 bases at J, leaving 2 bases unmatched. The CDR3 nucleotides read TGTGCCAGCAGCTTACTAGCGGGGGATCAAGAGACCCAGTACTTC. Amino acid sequence: CASSLLAGDQETQYF.

This clone turned up a few times. For the CDR3, the DNA is TGTGCCAGCTCAGGGGAAACTGGAAACACCATATATTTT. Translating gives CASSGETGNTIYF. This chain links TRBV18 with TRBJ1-3; D uncertain. The V gene's germline CDR1 is KGHSH and CDR2 LQKENI. The CDR3 has 13 residues. V was clipped by 5 bases and J by 2 bases, with 7 bases between them. Supplemented by reference TRBV18 and TRBJ1-3, the full variable domain reads NAGVMQNPRHLVRRRGQEARLRCSPMKGHSHVYWYRQLPEEGLKFMVYLQKENIIDESGMPKERFSAEFPKEGPSILRIQQVVRGDSAAYFCASSGETGNTIYFGEGSWLTVV.

This sequence joins TRBV11-3 and TRBJ2-2, with 9 bases identical to TRBD2. Germline V gene sequence: CDR1 SGHNT, CDR2 YENEEA. The CDR3 length is 18 residues. J was trimmed by 0 bases and V by 5 bases; bases with no gene match: 10. CDR3 residues: CASSPRGSGGPNTGELFF. Written as DNA, the CDR3 is TGTGCCAGCAGCCCCCGGGGTAGCGGGGGTCCGAACACCGGGGAGCTGTTTTTT.

The chain joins TRBV19 to TRBJ1-5; TRBD1 is a possible D gene (5 bases). Germline V gives CDR1 LNHDA, CDR2 SQIVND (reference sequence). V was shortened by 5 bases and J by 4 bases, with 21 bases between the two germline ends. CDR3 size: 17 residues. CDR3 sequence (DNA): TGTGCCAGTAGTTTCATCCGGGCGGCAGGGAGGAATCAGCCCCAGCATTTT. Protein product: CASSFIRAAGRNQPQHF.

There are a few counts of this clone. The chain has TRBV14 and TRBJ1-1; D not resolved. Per the germline V gene, CDR1 is SGHDN and CDR2 is FVKESK. The length of the CDR3 is 13 residues. V dropped 2 bases and J dropped 3 bases, with 7 bases sitting between them. DNA of the CDR3: TGTGCCAGCAGCCAATTCCGGGACACTGAAGCTTTCTTT. Translated, it gives CASSQFRDTEAFF.

The CDR3: CASSQAGTSGGEQYF. The DNA of the CDR3 is TGTGCCAGCAGCCAAGCTGGGACATCAGGGGGGGAGCAGTACTTC. This chain links TRBV11-3 with TRBJ2-7, with D possibly being TRBD1 (7 bases). Between the trimmed V and J ends, which lost 5 bases and 7 bases, there was a span of 21 bases. Germline V gene lookup returns CDR1 SGHNT and CDR2 YENEEA. This CDR3 is 15 amino acids long. The full variable domain, rest sourced from reference TRBV11-3 and TRBJ2-7, is EAGVVQSPRYKIIEKKQPVAFWCNPISGHNTLYWYLQNLGQGPELLIRYENEEAVDDSQLPKDRFSAERLKGVDSTLKIQPAELGDSAVYLCASSQAGTSGGEQYFGPGTRLTVT.

CDR3 sequence reads: CASSPTTSGGPLTSYNEQFF. Here the CDR3 DNA reads TGTGCCAGCAGTCCGACGACTAGCGGGGGGCCTCTCACATCCTACAATGAGCAGTTCTTC. The rearrangement uses TRBV28 and TRBJ2-1; TRBD2 matches 13 bases. CDR1 and CDR2 from the germline V gene are MDHEN and SYDVKM. CDR3 size: 20 residues. The junction had 14 bases not matched to a gene; V was cut back by 5 bases and J by 1 base.

CDR3 residues: CSVEGTGTGLRGTQYF. CDR3 coding DNA: TGCAGCGTTGAAGGAACAGGGACAGGACTTAGGGGGACCCAGTACTTC. The chain uses TRBV29-1 and TRBJ2-5, with TRBD1 identical over 8 bases. CDR3 length: 16 residues. Unmatched junction bases numbered 14, after V lost 1 base and J lost 7 bases. CDR1 is SQVTM, CDR2 ANQGSEA, per germline.

The chain couples TRBV19 to TRBJ2-5, with D maybe TRBD1 (5 bases). Germline loops: CDR1 LNHDA, CDR2 SQIVND (reference sequence). CDR3 size: 14 residues. V lost 2 bases and J lost 2, with 9 bases in between. The CDR3 sequence: CASSITTVQETQYF. DNA for the CDR3: TGTGCCAGTAGTATAACGACAGTACAAGAGACCCAGTACTTC.

V gene TRBV6-8 combines with J gene TRBJ1-4, with D hard to call. The V gene lost 5 bases and the J gene lost 5 bases, with 24 bases spanning the gap. This CDR3 comprises 18 residues. From germline, CDR1 is MNHGY and CDR2 SAAAGT. CDR3 amino acids: CASSDCPSLLVDNEKLFF. For the CDR3, the DNA is TGTGCCAGCAGTGACTGTCCAAGTCTCCTAGTCGACAATGAAAAACTGTTTTTT.

The chain combines TRBV19 with TRBJ2-3; D may be TRBD2 (7 bases). Germline V gene sequence: CDR1 LNHDA, CDR2 SQIVND (reference sequence). The CDR3 covers 14 residues. The germline V and J ends were trimmed by 5 bases and 8 bases, with 17 bases remaining between them. CDR3 bases: TGTGCCAGTAGTGCGGGGGCAGGTAGTGGTACGCAGTATTTT. It yields the protein CASSAGAGSGTQYF.

The rearrangement uses TRBV19 and TRBJ1-5; 11 nucleotides align to TRBD1. Germline V lookup: CDR1 LNHDA, CDR2 SQIVND (reference sequence). The CDR3 is 18 amino acids. The junction had 11 bases not matched to a gene; V was cut back by 7 bases and J by 0 bases. The CDR3: CASIRRTGGTHSNQPQHF. The CDR3 DNA sequence: TGTGCCAGTATACGGAGGACAGGGGGCACCCATAGCAATCAGCCCCAGCATTTT.

Note on this clone: The germline gene is not matched at one end of the junction; a read error may be the cause. The rearrangement joins TRBV7-6 to TRBJ2-3; 8 bases are shared with TRBD1. The germline V gene has CDR1 SGHVS and CDR2 FNYEAQ. This CDR3 has 15 amino acids. DNA of the CDR3: TGTGCTAGCAGCGCCGGACAGGGCAGCACAGATACGCAGTATTTT. Amino acid sequence: CASSAGQGSTDTQYF.

This clone has a handful of counts. This sample includes further DNA sequences coding for the same CDR3. The rearrangement joins TRBV6-8 to TRBJ1-1; D ambiguous. The CDR3 sequence is 13 residues long. V was shortened by 2 bases and J by 1 base, with 5 bases between the two germline ends. Germline V gene data show CDR1 as MNHGY and CDR2 as SAAAGT. Written as DNA, the CDR3 is TGTGCCAGCAGTTACGGAGGGAACACTGAAGCTTTCTTT. It yields the protein CASSYGGNTEAFF.

In this sample, this clone turned up once. The chain joins TRBV4-1 to TRBJ2-5; perhaps D is TRBD1 or TRBD2 (5 bases each). The V gene lost 1 base and the J gene lost 3 bases, with 6 bases spanning the gap. This CDR3 has 13 amino acids. CDR1 and CDR2 from the germline V gene are MGHRA and YSYEKL. CDR3 amino acids: CASSQGGEETQYF. The CDR3 DNA sequence: TGCGCCAGCAGCCAAGGAGGGGAAGAGACCCAGTACTTC.

The chain employs TRBV28 and TRBJ1-1, with D hard to call. The V gene lost 2 bases and the J gene lost 2 bases, with 9 bases spanning the gap. The V gene's germline CDR1 is MDHEN and CDR2 SYDVKM. This CDR3 has 14 amino acids. In nucleotides, the CDR3 is TGTGCCAGCAGTTTAGTAACGGATAACACTGAAGCTTTCTTT. This encodes CASSLVTDNTEAFF.